This record looks at one T cell receptor (beta chain) sequence and its context. The CDR3 loop spans 15 amino acids. Trimming pared 0 bases from V and 14 bases from J, leaving 17 bases between. Looked up from germline, CDR1 is LGHDT and CDR2 is YNNKEL (reference sequence). The data were taken from a study of blood T cell repertoires in COVID-19. For the study at large: Specimens from acute and convalescent COVID-19 originated in the United States, Italy and Spain. PBMCs, B-cell-depleted T cells, or T cells were the source of the cDNA or gDNA that made up the material.

In the study's own analysis: Amplification with reference gene primers provided the estimates of nucleated cell counts. The protocol was immunoSEQ multiplex PCR, while the TCRdb copy is restricted to in-frame clones and leaves out a portion. The DNA was the basis for D and trimming; V, J and clone size are from that table. The data contain about 120,000 clones, roughly 90% of them singletons. Patients in Seattle were enrolled during active infection, then followed longitudinally. This TCR was recovered from a woman aged 60-75 years with COVID-19, enrolled during active disease. The chain carries TRBV3-1 (or the pseudogene TRBV3-2) and TRBJ1-6; maybe TRBD1 (6 bases). Sequenced sample: peripheral blood. CDR3: CASSQENRVLGTLHF. The CDR3 DNA sequence: TGTGCCAGCAGCCAAGAAAACAGGGTTCTGGGGACCCTCCACTTT.